These 23 T cell receptor beta chains share one sample of origin, sequenced in a study of technical replicates of blood from a few donors listed by TCRdb under 2017. To prepare the library, the immunoSEQ multiplex PCR assay was applied. TCRdb obtained this table from immuneACCESS and retained in-frame rearrangements with V and J assigned. These tables miss some clones; where compared with another copy, unresolved V genes account for less than half of the shortfall, and the remainder is unexplained. This sample comprises tens of thousands of clones, roughly 94% of them detected only once. Clones ranked in the top ten supply 0.34% of the sample. Sequenced: T cells isolated from PBMCs. The receptors were gathered from a human donor in good health.

The V and J genes are TRBV27 and TRBJ2-3; D gene uncertain. Trimming removed 3 bases from V and 0 bases from J, with 7 bases in between. The CDR3 is made up of 14 amino acids. Germline V CDR1 and CDR2: MNHEY, SMNVEV (reference sequence). The CDR3 sequence is CASSLIQSTDTQYF. CDR3 bases: TGTGCCAGCAGTTTGATACAAAGCACAGATACGCAGTATTTT.

This clone was picked up a small number of times. The chain has TRBV9 and TRBJ1-1, with D possibly being TRBD1 (5 bases). CDR3 size: 16 residues. The germline V gene has CDR1 SGDLS and CDR2 YYNGEE. V lost 6 bases, J lost 3 bases, and 21 bases lay in between. The CDR3 reads CASIRLWNIGDTEAFF. The CDR3 nucleotides read TGTGCCAGCATTCGTTTGTGGAACATAGGGGACACTGAAGCTTTCTTT.

The gene calls are TRBV10-3 and TRBJ2-2, with D maybe TRBD2 (5 bases). V lost 8 bases, J lost 4 bases, and 17 bases lay in between. The CDR3 covers 15 residues. Germline V gene lookup returns CDR1 ENHRY and CDR2 SYGVKD. The CDR3, as DNA: TGTGCCATCCCTGCTGGTGGGAGCGGCACCGGGGAGCTGTTTTTT. Amino acid sequence: CAIPAGGSGTGELFF.

The chain links TRBV30 to TRBJ1-2; 7 nucleotides match TRBD1. Germline assignment: CDR1 GTSNPN and CDR2 SVGIG (reference sequence). Unmatched junction bases numbered 14, after V lost 0 bases and J lost 4 bases. CDR3 size: 17 residues. CDR3 nucleotides: TGTGCCTGGAGTGTCCACTTCCCCCGGGACAGAGTCTATGGCTACACCTTC. This gives the protein CAWSVHFPRDRVYGYTF.

This rearrangement joins TRBV28 to TRBJ2-7, with 8 bases lining up with TRBD1. The CDR3 runs 15 residues. V shed 4 bases and J 0 bases; nucleotides not matched to a gene: 5. The germline V gene encodes CDR1 MDHEN and CDR2 SYDVKM. The CDR3: CASSYPGQGSYEQYF. CDR3 in DNA: TGTGCCAGCAGTTACCCCGGACAGGGCTCCTACGAGCAGTACTTC.

The chain employs TRBV29-1 and TRBJ1-2; 9 positions agree with TRBD1. The CDR3 extends over 13 amino acids. Germline V CDR1 and CDR2: SQVTM, ANQGSEA. V lost 5 bases, J lost 4 bases, and 5 bases stayed unmatched. The chain's CDR3 is CSVFGTGSYGYTF. The CDR3 nucleotides read TGCAGCGTTTTTGGGACAGGGTCCTATGGCTACACCTTC.

This chain links TRBV7-3 with TRBJ2-1, with 11 bases that match TRBD2. The CDR3 is 16 amino acids. The V and J ends lost 2 bases and 1 base, in that order; junction bases with no gene match: 1. Germline CDR1 and CDR2: SGHTA and FQGTGA. The CDR3 protein is CASSLLAGGSYNEQFF. The CDR3 DNA sequence: TGTGCCAGCAGCTTATTAGCGGGAGGGTCCTACAATGAGCAGTTCTTC.

The genes are TRBV21-1 and TRBJ1-1; the table's D call, TRBD1, has no DNA check behind it. TRBV21-1 is labeled a pseudogene. The CDR3 is made up of 17 amino acids. CDR3 sequence: CASSAPGQGRGNTEAFF. The CDR3 region has the DNA TGTGCCAGCAGCGCACCGGGACAGGGGAGAGGGAACACTGAAGCTTTCTTT.

Remarks on this clone: The junction and the germline gene differ at one end; a read error may be behind it. The chain has TRBV7-9 and TRBJ1-5; D gene unclear. The CDR3 is 14 residues long. Per the germline V gene, CDR1 is SEHNR and CDR2 is FQNEAQ (reference sequence). CDR3 DNA sequence: TGTGCCAGCAGCTTAGCAGGTAGCCATCAGCCCCAGCATTTT. Its protein product is CASSLAGSHQPQHF.

The chain couples TRBV30 to TRBJ1-5; possibly TRBD1 for D (5 bases). Between the trimmed V and J ends, which lost 1 base and 4 bases, there was a span of 17 bases. In germline, CDR1 is GTSNPN, CDR2 SVGIG (reference sequence). The CDR3 contains 16 residues. Here the CDR3 reads CAWSGQLFPPNQPQHF. In nucleotides, the CDR3 is TGTGCCTGGAGTGGACAGCTCTTCCCTCCTAATCAGCCCCAGCATTTT. Full variable domain (missing parts from reference TRBV30 and TRBJ1-5): SQTIHQWPATLVQPVGSPLSLECTVEGTSNPNLYWYRQAAGRGLQLLFYSVGIGQISSEVPQNLSASRPQDRQFILSSKKLLLSDSGFYLCAWSGQLFPPNQPQHFGDGTRLSIL.

V is TRBV7-3 and J is TRBJ2-1; maybe TRBD2 (6 bases). Germline V lookup: CDR1 SGHTA, CDR2 FQGTGA. The V end was cut by 1 base, the J end by 7 bases, with 17 bases between. The CDR3 has 16 residues. DNA for the CDR3: TGTGCCAGCAGCTTAATACTAGCCGATGGGATTAATGAGCAGTTCTTC. As protein: CASSLILADGINEQFF.

The chain combines TRBV7-3 with TRBJ2-3; 10 nucleotides line up with TRBD2. V lost 5 bases to trimming and J lost 6 bases; unmatched junction nucleotides: 11. CDR3 length: 16 residues. Germline CDR1 is SGHTA and CDR2 is FQGTGA. The CDR3 DNA follows: TGTGCCAGCAGCGGACCTACTAGCGGGAAAGGGGATACGCAGTATTTT. Its protein is CASSGPTSGKGDTQYF.

The chain employs TRBV7-8 and TRBJ2-1, with no clear D. CDR3 length: 16 residues. The ends were cut back, 5 bases at V and 4 bases at J, with 18 bases in the middle. Germline lookup yields CDR1 SGHVS and CDR2 FQNEAQ. The CDR3 DNA reads as TGTGCCAGCAGCCCGATGTCAGGAAACCTTTACAATGAGCAGTTCTTC. Translation gives CASSPMSGNLYNEQFF.

This chain uses TRBV5-6 with TRBJ2-7; 10 nucleotides align to TRBD2. The junction had 7 bases not matched to a gene; V was cut back by 5 bases and J by 2 bases. CDR1 and CDR2 (germline): SGHDT, YYEEEE. The CDR3 is made up of 15 amino acids. CDR3: CASSPQLAGTYEQYF. Here the CDR3 DNA reads TGTGCCAGCAGTCCCCAACTAGCGGGAACCTACGAGCAGTACTTC.

V usage is TRBV18 and J usage is TRBJ2-3, with D possibly TRBD2 on 5 matching bases. The CDR3 spans 16 residues. Trimming cost V 0 bases and J 3 bases, with 13 bases left between them. Per germline, CDR1 KGHSH and CDR2 LQKENI. The CDR3 loop reads CASSPPAPGTTDTQYF. The CDR3 DNA is TGTGCCAGCTCACCACCGGCGCCGGGAACTACAGATACGCAGTATTTT.

This chain uses TRBV12-1 with TRBJ1-1; the D call of TRBD1 is as the table states it, not checked on the DNA. TRBV12-1 is noted as a pseudogene. CDR3 length equals 15 residues. CDR3 in amino acids: CASSLPGQGNTEAFF. In DNA form, the CDR3 reads TGTGCCAGCAGCCTCCCGGGACAGGGCAACACTGAAGCTTTCTTT.

The genes are TRBV28 and TRBJ1-1; weak D call: TRBD1 (5 bases). V lost 5 bases, J lost 4 bases, and 20 bases lay in between. The CDR3 is made up of 16 amino acids. The germline CDR1 and CDR2 sequences are MDHEN and SYDVKM. CDR3 protein: CASSSEGARGGTEAFF. DNA for the CDR3: TGTGCCAGCAGTAGTGAAGGGGCGCGGGGGGGCACTGAAGCTTTCTTT. The complete variable domain, with remaining parts taken from reference TRBV28 and TRBJ1-1, reads DVKVTQSSRYLVKRTGEKVFLECVQDMDHENMFWYRQDPGLGLRLIYFSYDVKMKEKGDIPEGYSVSREKKERFSLILESASTNQTSMYLCASSSEGARGGTEAFFGQGTRLTVV.

This sequence joins TRBV5-1 and TRBJ1-1; D is possibly TRBD1 (5 bases). Germline CDR1 is SGHRS and CDR2 is YFSETQ. The CDR3 is 14 amino acids. Trimming stripped 0 bases from V and 1 base from J, with 7 bases between. Here the CDR3 reads CASSLEQANTEAFF. In DNA, the CDR3 is TGCGCCAGCAGCTTGGAACAGGCGAACACTGAAGCTTTCTTT.

J is TRBJ1-3 and V is TRBV9; D is possibly TRBD1 (5 bases). This CDR3 region has 16 residues. Between the trimmed V and J ends, which lost 2 bases and 2 bases, there was a span of 14 bases. Per germline, CDR1 SGDLS and CDR2 YYNGEE. CDR3 in amino acids: CASSVATVLTGNTIYF. CDR3 sequence (DNA): TGTGCCAGCAGCGTTGCGACAGTGCTAACTGGAAACACCATATATTTT.

This rearrangement joins TRBV11-2 to TRBJ2-3, with a weak D call TRBD1 (6 bases). The CDR3 loop spans 15 amino acids. V dropped 4 bases and J dropped 0 bases, with 11 bases sitting between them. Germline CDR1 SGHAT, CDR2 FQNNGV. The CDR3 nucleotides read TGTGCCAGCAGCTCGCAACAGGGTAGCACAGATACGCAGTATTTT. The encoded protein is CASSSQQGSTDTQYF.

The chain employs TRBV6-5 and TRBJ1-4; 7 nucleotides match TRBD1. Trimming cost V 6 bases and J 8 bases; bases outside gene matches: 6. The CDR3 sequence is 13 residues long. Germline CDR1 reads MNHEY; CDR2 reads SVGAGI. The CDR3 sequence is CASRLTGWEKLFF. For the CDR3, the DNA is TGTGCCAGCAGGTTGACAGGGTGGGAAAAACTGTTTTTT.

This chain links TRBV4-1 with TRBJ1-2; TRBD1 aligns across 8 bases. This CDR3 has 14 residues. Germline CDR1 reads MGHRA; CDR2 reads YSYEKL. V shed 8 bases and J 8 bases; nucleotides not matched to a gene: 13. Written as DNA, the CDR3 is TGCGCCAGCCTAAAACCAGGACAGGGCGGCGGCTACACCTTC. As protein: CASLKPGQGGGYTF.

The gene calls are TRBV6-5 and TRBJ2-5, with TRBD2 identical over 15 bases. The junction had 5 bases not matched to a gene; V was cut back by 9 bases and J by 3 bases. Germline CDR1 MNHEY, CDR2 SVGAGI. The CDR3 extends over 15 amino acids. CDR3 in DNA: TGTGCCAGTTCCGGGACTAGCGGGAGGAAAGAGACCCAGTACTTC. This codes for CASSGTSGRKETQYF.